The clone carrying this T cell receptor (beta chain) was seen many times. This specimen comes from a study of identical twins. Via MiXCR, TCRdb re-called the 5' RACE reads, giving one row per CDR3 protein. This table has hundreds of thousands of distinct CDR3 sequences, roughly 6.2% appearing once. The V and J ends lost 6 bases and 2 bases respectively, with 12 bases between them. The CDR3 has 13 residues. Germline V gives CDR1 DFQATT, CDR2 SNEGSKA (reference sequence). The sequenced material came from naive T cells sorted from blood. This sequence was found in a man aged 18-30 years in good health. This chain joins TRBV20-1 and TRBJ2-3; weak D call: TRBD1 (6 bases). This CDR3 is CSAKTGVTDTQYF. The CDR3 DNA reads as TGCAGTGCAAAGACAGGCGTCACAGATACGCAGTATTTT.